This T cell receptor beta chain originates from a study of cytomegalovirus exposure and HLA in healthy donors. Study-level results: A previous analysis found most TCR beta V segments productive roughly 87% or roughly 30% of the time. Diagnosis of cytomegalovirus status made by the classifier reportedly showed high specificity and sensitivity. Most TCR sequences were seen very rarely across donors, but some public TCRs occurred in many. By HLA locus, TCR association rates varied in a later analysis, with DRB1 showing the most and HLA-C the fewest.

With respect to this clone: What it binds is not known.

This PCR relied on a set of 60 Vbeta primers and 13 Jbeta primers. Sequencing was performed with immunoSEQ multiplex PCR; in TCRdb, only in-frame clones are kept and a portion is missing. The sample has about 150,000 clones, over 65% seen once; the top ten hold approximately 4%. This CDR3 region has 16 residues. Germline V gene data show CDR1 as LNHDA and CDR2 as SQIVND (reference sequence). Trimming removed 5 bases from V and 6 bases from J, with 19 bases in between. The chain combines TRBV19 with TRBJ2-2; D may be TRBD1 (6 bases). The source is a woman aged 35 to 49 in good health and CMV-seronegative. Material for sequencing was PBMCs. The CDR3 spells CASSRWAGDSPGELFF. CDR3 bases: TGTGCCAGTAGTCGCTGGGCAGGGGATAGCCCCGGGGAGCTGTTTTTT.